This T cell receptor beta chain was identified in a study of cytomegalovirus exposure and HLA in healthy donors. The CDR3 consists of 15 residues. The V gene lost 4 bases and the J gene lost 0 bases, with 11 bases spanning the gap. Germline CDR1 SGDLS, CDR2 YYNGEE. Regarding the study as a whole: In a later analysis, HLA-associated TCR beta chains were more clonally expanded than equally common others.

In this sample, this clone turned up once. No antigen is known for it. A multiplex PCR was run with 60 Vbeta primers and 13 Jbeta primers. TCRdb keeps only in-frame clones here, not all; method: immunoSEQ multiplex PCR. The data show 180,000 or so clones, roughly 80% seen once. The sequence came from a woman aged 35 to 49 in good health and CMV-seropositive. The chain has TRBV9 and TRBJ2-1; D perhaps matches TRBD2 (6 bases). The specimen was PBMCs. This CDR3 is CASSRDLSSYNEQFF. CDR3 nucleotides: TGTGCCAGCAGCAGGGACTTGAGCTCCTACAATGAGCAGTTCTTC.